This TCR beta chain was recorded in a study of blood T cell repertoires in COVID-19 (dated by TCRdb to 2019 to 2021). General notes on the study: Samples covering the acute and convalescent phases of COVID-19 were provided by collaborators in the United States, Italy and Spain. Deeply sampled blood TCRbeta repertoires from subjects exposed to, actively infected with, or recovered from COVID-19 were included in the dataset. The material from the prospective study consisted of cDNA or gDNA derived from T cells, B-cell-depleted T cells, or PBMCs. Samples were obtained from the ongoing ImmuneRACE study (first 160 participants) and from 1,254 subjects provided by 6 global collaborators. The sample metadata nearly always contained a de-identified subject ID, COVID-19 status, age in years and sex. A freely available public database, intended as a resource for researchers studying the immune response to SARS-CoV-2, is where the repertoires were released. HLA class I and class II types, where available, came from metadata supplied by the sample provider rather than from assay-based typing.

Enrolling through a virtual design, the prospective study's participants ranged in age from about 18 to 100 years and lived across about two dozen United States geographic areas. To assign participants to cohorts, the prospective study relied on clinical history that participants themselves reported in a screening survey and a study questionnaire. Recovered participants in ImmuneRACE Cohort 3 were defined by two consecutive negative NP/OP PCR tests, clearance by a healthcare professional, or resolution of symptoms. Mobile phlebotomists in the prospective study collected whole blood, serum and a nasopharyngeal or oropharyngeal swab from every participant. Participants in the prospective study had the option to provide additional blood draws and questionnaires over a 2-month period. Blood samples from the prospective study were shipped frozen or at room temperature prior to DNA extraction. TCRbeta CDR3 regions were amplified from genomic DNA by means of the immunoSEQ Assay, a bias-controlled multiplex PCR. As for the authors' bioinformatics: The number of nucleated cells in each sample was estimated from the amplification of reference gene primers within the assay. To quantify the absolute abundance of each unique TCRbeta CDR3 rearrangement, sequence reads were collapsed and filtered. For each sample, productive Simpson clonality was calculated as the square root of Simpson's diversity index over productive rearrangements. Not all clones reach the TCRdb copy of this immuneACCESS table, which keeps in-frame sequences only. Checked studies attribute under half of the gap to unresolved V genes and leave the rest unexplained. V and J calls and clone size come straight from that table; D and trimming were deduced from the DNA. Here the sample has 250,000 to 300,000 clones; over 75% occur a single time. The ten largest make up 0.95% to 1.2% of the sample.

Note on this clone: The antigen this receptor binds is unknown. No base-level quality is on record; no much larger clone is a single base apart.

What the work shows at the level of the full study, not this receptor alone: Clinical and demographic metadata were provided uncurated, with the amount varying by source and participant.

V is cut by 3 bases and J by 10 bases, and the space between the germline ends is 16 bases. The CDR3 sequence holds 13 residues, the cysteine and phenylalanine included. Only the CDR3 DNA is retained, 39 bases long and in frame from the first base. Input material: PBMCs or T cells enriched from blood (not recorded which). This chain joins TRBV23-1 to TRBJ2-7; TRBD1 is a weak D gene call, 5 bases matching. TRBV23-1 belongs to the ORF category, with a function that is uncertain. The sequence came from a woman aged 25 to 45 who had recovered from COVID-19. The CDR3 has the sequence CASSHFGQQEQYF. The nucleotide sequence is given as TGCGCCAGCAGTCACTTCGGACAACAGGAACAGTACTTC.